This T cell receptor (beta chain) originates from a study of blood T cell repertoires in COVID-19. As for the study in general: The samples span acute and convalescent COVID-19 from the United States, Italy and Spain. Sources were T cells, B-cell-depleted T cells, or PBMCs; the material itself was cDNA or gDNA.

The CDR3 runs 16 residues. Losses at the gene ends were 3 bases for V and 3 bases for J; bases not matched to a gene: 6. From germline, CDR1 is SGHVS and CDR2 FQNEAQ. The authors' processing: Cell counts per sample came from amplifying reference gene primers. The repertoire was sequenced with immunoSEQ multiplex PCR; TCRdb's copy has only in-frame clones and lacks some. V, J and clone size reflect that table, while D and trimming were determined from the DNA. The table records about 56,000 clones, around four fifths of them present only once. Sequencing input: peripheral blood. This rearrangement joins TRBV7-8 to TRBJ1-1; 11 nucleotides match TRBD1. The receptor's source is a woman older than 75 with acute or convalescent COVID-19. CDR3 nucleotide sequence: TGTGCCAGCAGCTTCTTCGCGGGACAGGGGGACACTGAAGCTTTCTTT. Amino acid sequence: CASSFFAGQGDTEAFF.